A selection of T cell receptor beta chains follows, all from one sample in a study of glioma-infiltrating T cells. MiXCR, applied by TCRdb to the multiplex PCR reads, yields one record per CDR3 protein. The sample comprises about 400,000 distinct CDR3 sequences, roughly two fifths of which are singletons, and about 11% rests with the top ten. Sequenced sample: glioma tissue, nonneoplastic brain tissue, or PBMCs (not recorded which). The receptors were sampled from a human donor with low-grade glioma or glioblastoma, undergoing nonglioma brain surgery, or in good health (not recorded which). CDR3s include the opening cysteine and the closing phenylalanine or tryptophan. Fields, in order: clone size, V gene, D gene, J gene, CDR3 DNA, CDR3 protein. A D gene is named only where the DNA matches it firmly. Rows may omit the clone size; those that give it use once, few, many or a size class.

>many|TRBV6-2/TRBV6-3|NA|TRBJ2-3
TGTGCCAGCAGTTCACAGGGAGACAGCACAGATACGCAGTATTTT
CASSSQGDSTDTQYF
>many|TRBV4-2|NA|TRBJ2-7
TGTGCCAGCAGCCCTCTTGCGGGAAGGTACGAGCAGTACTTC
CASSPLAGRYEQYF
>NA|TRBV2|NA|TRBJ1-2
TGTGCCAGCAGGGAGGCAGCAACTTATGGCTACACCTTC
CASREAATYGYTF
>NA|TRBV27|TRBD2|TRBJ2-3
TGTGCCAGCAGCTCGATGACTAGCGGGAGCCCAGATACGCAGTATTTT
CASSSMTSGSPDTQYF
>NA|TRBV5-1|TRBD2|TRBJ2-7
TGCGCCAGCACCCGGGGACTAGCGGGATCCTACGAGCAGTACTTC
CASTRGLAGSYEQYF
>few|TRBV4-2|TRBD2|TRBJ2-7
TGTGCCAGCAGCCGCACGGGCGGGGGGTACGAGCAGTACTTC
CASSRTGGGYEQYF
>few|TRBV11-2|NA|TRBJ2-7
TGTGCCAGCAGCTTAGATCGCACCGAGCAGTACTTC
CASSLDRTEQYF
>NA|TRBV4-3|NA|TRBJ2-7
TGCGCCAGCAGCCAAGAACCTACCTCCCACGAGCAGTACTTC
CASSQEPTSHEQYF
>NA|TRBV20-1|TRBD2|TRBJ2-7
TGCAGTGCTGACCCCCGGACTAGCGGATCCTACGAGCAGTACTTC
CSADPRTSGSYEQYF
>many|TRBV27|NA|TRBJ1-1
TGTGCCAACAACAACACTGAAGCTTTCTTT
CANNNTEAFF